The 5 T cell receptor beta chains given below trace back to one sample, sequenced in a study of cytomegalovirus exposure and HLA in healthy donors. The PCR used 60 Vbeta and 13 Jbeta primers. Measured with immunoSEQ multiplex PCR; TCRdb has only the in-frame clones, and not every one. The table records 160,000 or so clones, approximately 88% of them present only once. The sequenced sample was PBMCs. Every receptor here comes from a woman between 18 and 30 years old in good health and CMV-seronegative.

V and J are TRBV11-2 and TRBJ2-1, with TRBD2 identical over 11 bases. Germline lookup yields CDR1 SGHAT and CDR2 FQNNGV. The ends lost 4 bases at V and 2 bases at J; junction bases unmatched: 1. The length of the CDR3 is 15 residues. CDR3 sequence: CASSSSGGPYNEQFF. The CDR3 DNA is TGTGCCAGCAGCTCTAGCGGGGGGCCCTACAATGAGCAGTTCTTC.

This chain links TRBV6-1 with TRBJ1-1, with D possibly matching TRBD1 (6 bases). CDR3 length equals 13 residues. Germline assignment: CDR1 MNHNS and CDR2 SASEGT. With 7 bases removed from V and 0 bases from J, the gap between germline ends came to 9 bases. The CDR3 bases are TGTGCCAGCACTCGGACAGTGAACACTGAAGCTTTCTTT. Translating gives CASTRTVNTEAFF.

This sequence joins TRBV28 and TRBJ1-5; 7 nucleotides line up with TRBD1. The V segment lost 6 bases and the J segment 5 bases; nucleotides outside the gene matches: 4. The CDR3 spans 13 residues. The V gene's germline CDR1 is MDHEN and CDR2 SYDVKM. CDR3 nucleotides: TGTGCCAGCAGGGGGGACAGCTATCAGCCCCAGCATTTT. Translation: CASRGDSYQPQHF.

In this sample, this clone turned up once. The chain recombines TRBV5-3 with TRBJ1-2; 9 bases map to TRBD1. TRBV5-3 is an ORF, with its function uncertain. The V gene end was trimmed by 4 bases and the J gene end by 1 base; junction bases not matched to a gene: 8. This CDR3 region has 16 residues. The CDR3 nucleotides are TGTGCCAGAAGCCACCGGGACAGGGCTTATAACTATGGCTACACCTTC. Translation: CARSHRDRAYNYGYTF.

The chain couples TRBV30 to TRBJ1-1; a weak D match, TRBD1 (6 bases). The germline CDR1 and CDR2 sequences are GTSNPN and SVGIG (reference sequence). CDR3 length equals 14 residues. V was clipped by 3 bases and J by 0 bases, with 11 bases between them. The DNA of the CDR3 is TGTGCCTGGAGGGACAGCCACATGAACACTGAAGCTTTCTTT. Translated, it gives CAWRDSHMNTEAFF.